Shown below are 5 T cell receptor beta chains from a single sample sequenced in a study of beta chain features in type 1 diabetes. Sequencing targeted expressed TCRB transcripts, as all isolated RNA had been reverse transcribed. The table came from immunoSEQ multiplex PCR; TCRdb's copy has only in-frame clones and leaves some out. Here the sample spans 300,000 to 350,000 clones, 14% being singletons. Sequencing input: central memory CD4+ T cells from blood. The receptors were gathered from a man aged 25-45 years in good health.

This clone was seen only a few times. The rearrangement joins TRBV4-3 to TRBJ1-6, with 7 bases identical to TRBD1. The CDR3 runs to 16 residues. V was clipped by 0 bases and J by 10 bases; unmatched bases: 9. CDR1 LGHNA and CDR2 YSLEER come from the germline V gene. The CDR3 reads CASSQDQTQGVSPLHF. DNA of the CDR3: TGCGCCAGCAGCCAAGACCAGACTCAGGGGGTATCACCCCTCCACTTT.

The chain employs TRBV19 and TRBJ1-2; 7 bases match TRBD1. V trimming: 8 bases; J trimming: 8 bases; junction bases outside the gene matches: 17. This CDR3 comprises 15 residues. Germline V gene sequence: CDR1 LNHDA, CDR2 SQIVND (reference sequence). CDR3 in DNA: TGTGCCAGTCAAAATCTACAGGGGCCCCCGTGGGGCTACACCTTC. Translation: CASQNLQGPPWGYTF.

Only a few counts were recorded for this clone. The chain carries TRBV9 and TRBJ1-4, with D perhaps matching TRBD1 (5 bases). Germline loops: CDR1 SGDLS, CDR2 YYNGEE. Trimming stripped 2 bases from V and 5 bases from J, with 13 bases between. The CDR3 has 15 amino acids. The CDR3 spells CASSVARGRNEKLFF. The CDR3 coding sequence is TGTGCCAGCAGCGTCGCGAGGGGCCGAAATGAAAAACTGTTTTTT.

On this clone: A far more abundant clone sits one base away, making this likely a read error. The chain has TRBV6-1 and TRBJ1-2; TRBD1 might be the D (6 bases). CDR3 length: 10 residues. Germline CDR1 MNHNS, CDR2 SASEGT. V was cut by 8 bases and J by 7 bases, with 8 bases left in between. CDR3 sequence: CASGGAGYTF. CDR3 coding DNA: TGTGCCAGCGGGGGGGCTGGCTACACCTTC.

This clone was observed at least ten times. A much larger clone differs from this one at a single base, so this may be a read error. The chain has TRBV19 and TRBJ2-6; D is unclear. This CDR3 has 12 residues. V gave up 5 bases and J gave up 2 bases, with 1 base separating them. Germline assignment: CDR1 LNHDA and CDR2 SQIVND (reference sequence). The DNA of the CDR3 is TGTGCCAGTAGTGCTGGGGCCAACGTCCTGACTTTC. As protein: CASSAGANVLTF.